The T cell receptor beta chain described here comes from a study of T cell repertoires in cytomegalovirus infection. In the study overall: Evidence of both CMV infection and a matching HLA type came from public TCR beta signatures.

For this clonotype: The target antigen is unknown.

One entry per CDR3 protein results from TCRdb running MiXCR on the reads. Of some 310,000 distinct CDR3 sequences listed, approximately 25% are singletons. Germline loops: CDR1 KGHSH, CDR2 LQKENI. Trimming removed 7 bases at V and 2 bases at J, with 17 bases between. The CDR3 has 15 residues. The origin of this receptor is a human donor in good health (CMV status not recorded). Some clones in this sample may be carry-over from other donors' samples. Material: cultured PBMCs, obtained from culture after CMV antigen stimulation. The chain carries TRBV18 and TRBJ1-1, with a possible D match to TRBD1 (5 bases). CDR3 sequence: CASFAREATNTEAFF. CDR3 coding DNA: TGTGCCAGCTTCGCCAGGGAGGCTACCAACACTGAAGCTTTCTTT.